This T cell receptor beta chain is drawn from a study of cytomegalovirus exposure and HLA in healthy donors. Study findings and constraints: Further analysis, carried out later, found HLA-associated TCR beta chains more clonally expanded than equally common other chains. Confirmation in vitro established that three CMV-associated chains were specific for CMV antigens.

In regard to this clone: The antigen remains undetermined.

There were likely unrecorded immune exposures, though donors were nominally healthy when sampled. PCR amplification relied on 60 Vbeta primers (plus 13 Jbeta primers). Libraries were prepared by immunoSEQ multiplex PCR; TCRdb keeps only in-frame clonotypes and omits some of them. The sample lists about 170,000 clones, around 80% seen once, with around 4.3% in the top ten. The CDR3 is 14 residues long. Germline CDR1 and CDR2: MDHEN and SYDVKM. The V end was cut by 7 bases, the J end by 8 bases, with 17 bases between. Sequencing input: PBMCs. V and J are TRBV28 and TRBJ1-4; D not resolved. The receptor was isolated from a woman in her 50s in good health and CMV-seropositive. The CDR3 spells CASNLGGPGEKLFF. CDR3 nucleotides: TGTGCCAGCAACCTGGGAGGTCCGGGGGAAAAACTGTTTTTT.